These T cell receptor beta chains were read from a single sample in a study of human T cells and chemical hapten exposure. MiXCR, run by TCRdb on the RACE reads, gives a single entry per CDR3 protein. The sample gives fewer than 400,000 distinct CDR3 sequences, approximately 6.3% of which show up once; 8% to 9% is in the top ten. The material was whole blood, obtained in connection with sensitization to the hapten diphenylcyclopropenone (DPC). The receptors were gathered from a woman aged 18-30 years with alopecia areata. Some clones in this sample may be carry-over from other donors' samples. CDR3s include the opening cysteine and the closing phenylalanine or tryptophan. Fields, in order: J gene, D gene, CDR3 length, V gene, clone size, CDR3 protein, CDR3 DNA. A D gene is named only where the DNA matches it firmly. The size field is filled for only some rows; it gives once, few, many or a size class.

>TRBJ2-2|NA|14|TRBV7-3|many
CASSPWPGHGELFF
TGTGCCAGCAGCCCCTGGCCGGGGCACGGGGAGCTGTTTTTT
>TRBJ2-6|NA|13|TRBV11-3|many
CASSFAGANVLTF
TGTGCCAGCAGTTTTGCTGGGGCCAACGTCCTGACTTTC
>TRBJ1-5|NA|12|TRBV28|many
CASMIANQPQHF
TGTGCCAGCATGATAGCGAATCAGCCCCAGCATTTT
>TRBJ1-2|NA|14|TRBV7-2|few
CASSLGSHSYGYTF
TGTGCCAGCAGCTTAGGGTCCCACAGCTATGGCTACACCTTC
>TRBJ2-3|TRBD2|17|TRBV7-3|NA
CASSRPGAGGPADTQYF
TGTGCCAGCAGCCGCCCGGGAGCGGGGGGGCCAGCCGATACGCAGTATTTT
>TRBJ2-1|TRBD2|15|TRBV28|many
CASSSGLAVYNEQFF
TGTGCCAGCAGTTCGGGACTAGCGGTCTACAATGAGCAGTTCTTC
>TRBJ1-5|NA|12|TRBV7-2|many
CASSLDSQPQHF
TGTGCCAGCAGCTTAGACAGTCAGCCCCAGCATTTT
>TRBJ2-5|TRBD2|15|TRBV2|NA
CASRRTSGGEETQYF
TGTGCCAGCAGAAGGACTAGCGGGGGGGAAGAGACCCAGTACTTC
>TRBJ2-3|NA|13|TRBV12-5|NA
CASGASRVDTQYF
TGTGCTAGTGGGGCGAGCAGGGTAGATACGCAGTATTTT
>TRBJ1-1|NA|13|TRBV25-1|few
CASTLTQGTEAFF
TGTGCCAGCACCCTGACTCAGGGCACTGAAGCTTTCTTT
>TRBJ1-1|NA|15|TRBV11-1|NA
CASAQAGSGNTEAFF
TGTGCCAGCGCCCAAGCGGGCAGCGGGAACACTGAAGCTTTCTTT
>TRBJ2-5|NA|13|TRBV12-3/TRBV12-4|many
CASSRGLGETQYF
TGTGCCAGCAGTCGGGGCCTAGGAGAGACCCAGTACTTC
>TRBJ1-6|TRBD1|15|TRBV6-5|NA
CASSISTGGGSPLHF
TGTGCCAGCAGTATATCGACAGGGGGCGGTTCACCCCTCCACTTT
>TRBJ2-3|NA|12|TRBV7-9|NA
CASSLGVDMQYF
TGTGCCAGCAGCCTGGGGGTAGATATGCAGTATTTT
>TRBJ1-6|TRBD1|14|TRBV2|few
CASRVTGGDSPLHF
TGTGCCAGCAGGGTGACAGGGGGCGATTCACCCCTCCACTTT
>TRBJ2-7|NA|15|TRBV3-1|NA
CASSPPNTGTYEQYF
TGTGCCAGCAGCCCTCCTAACACAGGAACCTACGAGCAGTACTTC
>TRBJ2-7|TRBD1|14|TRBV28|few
CASSATGGFREQYF
TGTGCCAGCAGTGCGACAGGGGGCTTTCGGGAGCAGTACTTC
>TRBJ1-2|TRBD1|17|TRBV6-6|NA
CASSDRTGITANYGYTF
TGTGCCAGCAGCGACCGGACAGGGATTACTGCTAACTATGGCTACACCTTC
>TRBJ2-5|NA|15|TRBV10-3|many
CAISGTGSGSETQYF
TGTGCCATCAGTGGAACAGGGTCTGGTTCGGAGACCCAGTACTTC
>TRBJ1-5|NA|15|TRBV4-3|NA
CASSRIYYSNQPQHF
TGCGCCAGCAGCCGAATTTATTATAGCAATCAGCCCCAGCATTTT
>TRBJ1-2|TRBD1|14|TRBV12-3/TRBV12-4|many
CASSLKGQGGGYTF
TGTGCCAGCAGTTTAAAGGGACAGGGAGGTGGCTACACCTTC
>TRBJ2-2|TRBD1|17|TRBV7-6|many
CASSFGFGTVNTGELFF
TGTGCCAGCAGCTTTGGTTTCGGGACAGTCAACACCGGGGAGCTGTTTTTT
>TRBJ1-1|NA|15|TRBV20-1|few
CSARDYSRVDTEAFF
TGCAGTGCTAGAGATTACTCCAGGGTCGACACTGAAGCTTTCTTT
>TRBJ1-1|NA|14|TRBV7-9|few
CASSSPGKNTEAFF
TGTGCCAGCAGCTCCCCGGGGAAGAACACTGAAGCTTTCTTT
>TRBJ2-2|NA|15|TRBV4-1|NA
CASSQPAVNTGELFF
TGCGCCAGCAGCCAGCCAGCAGTTAACACCGGGGAGCTGTTTTTT
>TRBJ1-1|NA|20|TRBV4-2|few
CASSQELGDRYFLLNTEAFF
TGTGCCAGCAGCCAAGAGCTTGGTGACAGGTACTTTCTTTTGAACACTGAAGCTTTCTTT
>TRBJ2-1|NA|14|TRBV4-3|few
CASSPTAGHLVPFF
TGCGCCAGCAGCCCAACAGCGGGCCACCTGGTTCCGTTCTTC
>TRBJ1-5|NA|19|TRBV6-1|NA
CASSEALVVRSLSNQPQHF
TGTGCCAGCAGTGAAGCGTTGGTGGTCAGGTCACTAAGCAATCAGCCCCAGCATTTT
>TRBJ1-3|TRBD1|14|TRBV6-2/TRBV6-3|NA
CASSSTGAGNTIYF
TGTGCCAGCAGTTCGACAGGGGCTGGAAACACCATATATTTT
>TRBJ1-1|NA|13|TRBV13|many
CASSLKASREAFF
TGTGCCAGCAGCTTAAAGGCATCGAGGGAAGCTTTCTTT
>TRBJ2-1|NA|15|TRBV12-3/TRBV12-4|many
CASSLRSRSYNEQFF
TGTGCCAGCAGTTTACGATCACGCTCCTACAATGAGCAGTTCTTC
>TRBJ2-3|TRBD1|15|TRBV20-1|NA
CSASPDRDISDTQYF
TGCAGTGCTAGTCCTGACAGGGACATATCAGATACGCAGTATTTT
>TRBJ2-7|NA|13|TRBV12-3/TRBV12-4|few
CASSFRRAGEQYF
TGTGCCAGCAGTTTTAGGAGGGCGGGCGAGCAGTACTTC
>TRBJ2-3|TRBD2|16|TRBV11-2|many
CASSLDSGGPGDTQYF
TGTGCCAGCAGCTTAGATAGCGGGGGGCCGGGAGATACGCAGTATTTT
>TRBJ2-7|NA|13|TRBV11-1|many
CASSLGGRNEQYF
TGTGCCAGCAGCTTAGGGGGACGGAACGAGCAGTACTTC
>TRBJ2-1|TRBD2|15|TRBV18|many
CASSPAGGPYNEQFF
TGTGCCAGCTCACCAGCGGGGGGGCCCTACAATGAGCAGTTCTTC
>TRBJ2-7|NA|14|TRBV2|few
CASSDQLGRRLQYF
TGTGCCAGCAGTGACCAATTGGGACGCCGGCTCCAGTACTTC
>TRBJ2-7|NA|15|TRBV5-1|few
CASSLGGLPSYEQYF
TGCGCCAGCAGCTTAGGAGGGCTCCCCTCCTACGAGCAGTACTTC
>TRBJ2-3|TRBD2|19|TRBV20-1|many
CSARGRTSGGAVGADTQYF
TGCAGTGCTAGAGGCCGAACTAGCGGGGGGGCCGTGGGCGCAGATACGCAGTATTTT
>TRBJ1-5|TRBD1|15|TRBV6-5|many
CASRQTGYSNQPQHF
TGTGCCAGCAGGCAGACAGGGTATAGCAATCAGCCCCAGCATTTT
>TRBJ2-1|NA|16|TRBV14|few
CASSPKGSHPYNEQFF
TGTGCCAGCAGCCCAAAGGGTAGCCACCCCTACAATGAGCAGTTCTTC
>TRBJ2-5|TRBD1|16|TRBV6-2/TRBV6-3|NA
CASSYGGRDSQETQYF
TGTGCCAGCAGTTACGGGGGAAGGGACAGCCAAGAGACCCAGTACTTC
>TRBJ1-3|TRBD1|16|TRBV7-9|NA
CASSNRQGASGNTIYF
TGTGCCAGCAGCAACAGACAGGGGGCATCCGGAAACACCATATATTTT
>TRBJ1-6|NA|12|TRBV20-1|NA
CSARDPDSPLHF
TGCAGTGCTAGAGATCCGGATTCACCCCTCCACTTT
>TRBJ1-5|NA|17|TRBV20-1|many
CSARDQQGRWSNQPQHF
TGCAGTGCTAGAGATCAGCAGGGAAGATGGAGCAATCAGCCCCAGCATTTT
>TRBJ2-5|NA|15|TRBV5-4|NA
CASSWAGQKQETQYF
TGTGCCAGCAGCTGGGCGGGACAGAAACAAGAGACCCAGTACTTC
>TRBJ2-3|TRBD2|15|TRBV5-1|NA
CASSWTSGETDTQYF
TGCGCCAGCAGCTGGACTAGCGGGGAAACAGATACGCAGTATTTT
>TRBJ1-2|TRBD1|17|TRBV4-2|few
CASSQETGDFSNYGYTF
TGTGCCAGCAGCCAAGAGACAGGGGACTTCTCTAACTATGGCTACACCTTC
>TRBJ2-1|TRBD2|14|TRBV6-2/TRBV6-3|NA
CASSRGGFSNEQFF
TGTGCCAGCAGTCGCGGGGGGTTTAGCAATGAGCAGTTCTTC
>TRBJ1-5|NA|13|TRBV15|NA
CATSRNLGQPQHF
TGTGCCACCAGCAGGAATTTAGGTCAGCCCCAGCATTTT
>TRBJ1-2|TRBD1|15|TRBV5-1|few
CASRGQDSAAGGYTF
TGCGCCAGCAGAGGACAGGACTCAGCCGCAGGGGGCTACACCTTC
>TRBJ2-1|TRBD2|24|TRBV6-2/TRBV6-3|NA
CASSYTPTGTSGGALFTSYNEQFF
TGTGCCAGCAGTTACACCCCAACCGGGACTAGCGGGGGGGCCCTATTTACTTCCTACAATGAGCAGTTCTTC
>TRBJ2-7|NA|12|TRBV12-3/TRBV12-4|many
CASSFSGREQYF
TGTGCCAGCAGTTTCTCCGGGAGAGAGCAGTACTTC
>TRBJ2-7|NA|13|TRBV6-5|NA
CASSYSRSREQYF
TGTGCCAGCAGTTACTCGAGGTCGCGCGAGCAGTACTTC
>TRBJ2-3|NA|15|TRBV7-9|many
CASSPSRQKADTQYF
TGTGCCAGCAGCCCTAGCCGCCAAAAGGCAGATACGCAGTATTTT
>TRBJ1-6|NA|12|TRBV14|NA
CASNLGSSPLHF
TGTGCCAGCAATCTAGGGTCTTCACCCCTCCACTTT
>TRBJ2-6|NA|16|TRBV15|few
CATSRLGGAGANVLTF
TGTGCCACCAGCAGACTGGGGGGAGCTGGGGCCAACGTCCTGACTTTC
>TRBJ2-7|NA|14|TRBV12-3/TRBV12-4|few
CASSFLGMGYEQYF
TGTGCCAGCAGTTTTTTGGGGATGGGGTACGAGCAGTACTTC
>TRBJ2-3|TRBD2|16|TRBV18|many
CASSPPSSGGTDTQYF
TGTGCCAGCTCACCGCCTTCTAGCGGGGGGACAGATACGCAGTATTTT